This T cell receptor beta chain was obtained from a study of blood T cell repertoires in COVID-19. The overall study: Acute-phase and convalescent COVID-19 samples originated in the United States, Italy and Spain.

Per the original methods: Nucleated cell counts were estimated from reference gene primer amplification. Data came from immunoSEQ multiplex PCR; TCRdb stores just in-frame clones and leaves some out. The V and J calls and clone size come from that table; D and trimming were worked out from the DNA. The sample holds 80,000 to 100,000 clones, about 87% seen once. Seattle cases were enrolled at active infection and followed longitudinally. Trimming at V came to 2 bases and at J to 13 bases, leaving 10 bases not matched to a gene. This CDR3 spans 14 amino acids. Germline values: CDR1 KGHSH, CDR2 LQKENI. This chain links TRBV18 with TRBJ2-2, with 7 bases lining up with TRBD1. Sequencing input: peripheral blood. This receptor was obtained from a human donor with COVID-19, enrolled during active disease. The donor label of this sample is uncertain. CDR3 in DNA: TGTGCCAGCTCACCAAGAACAGGGGCGCCAACGCTGTTTTTT. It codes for CASSPRTGAPTLFF.